This paragraph reports one T cell receptor (beta chain). The antigen remains undetermined. The data belong to a study of T cells after posttransplantation cyclophosphamide. CDR3 length equals 16 residues. With 1 base clipped from V and 2 bases from J, the junction kept 5 bases outside the gene matches. Germline values: CDR1 SGHTA, CDR2 FQGNSA. Methotrexate plus calcineurin inhibitor accompanied controls' myeloablative marrow transplants; sampling was 1 year later. Study conclusions and caveats: Skin or GI-infiltrating T cells shared few TRB sequences with blood. Later blood repertoires were often dominated by clones from the donor CD8+ memory compartment.

Produced via immunoSEQ multiplex PCR; TCRdb's table is partial and in-frame only. The sample includes 15,000 or so clones, around 87% of them seen just once. The TCR comes from a male patient between 50 and 60 years old who received an allogeneic stem cell transplant from an unrelated donor, was CMV-positive, and had chronic GVHD only. The graft donor may account for some of the T cells. V usage is TRBV7-2 and J usage is TRBJ1-2; TRBD1 agrees at 9 bases. The sample in question was PBMCs, obtained after an allogeneic stem cell transplant with a calcineurin inhibitor and methotrexate. The CDR3 region has the DNA TGTGCCAGCAGCTTAGGTCACAGGGGGCTGAACTATGGCTACACCTTC. Its protein product is CASSLGHRGLNYGYTF.